Described below is a single T cell receptor (beta chain) sequence and its context. Its antigen is not identified. The V gene's germline CDR1 is LNHDA and CDR2 SQIVND (reference sequence). CDR3 size: 15 residues. Trimming removed 3 bases from V and 6 bases from J; junction bases left unmatched: 8. Primers included in the PCR were 60 Vbeta and 13 Jbeta primers. In the original analysis: In a later analysis, the count reached some 83 million unique TCR beta chains, with about 12 million shared. The protocol was immunoSEQ multiplex PCR, while the TCRdb copy is restricted to in-frame clones and leaves out a portion. V and J calls and clone size are given by that table; D and trimming were obtained from the DNA. Of about 230,000 clones listed, roughly 73% are singletons. This entry belongs to a study of cytomegalovirus exposure and HLA in healthy donors. On the study more broadly: The study's early data release held roughly 91 million unique TCRs from HLA-typed donors. The Caucasian-associated ancestry cluster contained about 80% of the approximately 400 genotyped donors.

Study-wide results and limits: There were some V segments, including TRBV6-2 and TRBV6-3, excluded as indistinguishable.

The source is a boy younger than 18 in good health and CMV-seronegative. Material for sequencing was PBMCs. This chain links TRBV19 with TRBJ1-2; 9 bases match TRBD1. The CDR3 coding sequence is TGTGCCAGTAGTATCCGTCTTACAGGGGGCGATGGCTACACCTTC. Encoded protein: CASSIRLTGGDGYTF.